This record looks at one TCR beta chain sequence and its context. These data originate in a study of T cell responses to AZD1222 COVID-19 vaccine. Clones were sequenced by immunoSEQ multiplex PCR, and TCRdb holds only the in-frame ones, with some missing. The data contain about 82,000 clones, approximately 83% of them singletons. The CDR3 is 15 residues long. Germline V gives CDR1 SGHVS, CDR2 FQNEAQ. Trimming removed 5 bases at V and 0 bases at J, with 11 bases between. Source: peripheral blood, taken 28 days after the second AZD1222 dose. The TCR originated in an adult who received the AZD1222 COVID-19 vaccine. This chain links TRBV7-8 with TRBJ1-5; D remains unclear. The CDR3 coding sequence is TGTGCCAGCAGCCCACTCCAGTATAGCAATCAGCCCCAGCATTTT. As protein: CASSPLQYSNQPQHF.